The clone carrying this T cell receptor beta chain was seen repeatedly, ten times or more. What it binds is not known. Germline CDR1 reads LGHNA; CDR2 reads YSLEER. The CDR3 consists of 17 residues. J lost 4 bases, V lost 3 bases, and 6 bases had no gene match. The entry originates in a study of CD8 T cells in ankylosing spondylitis. Findings of the study overall: Significant enrichment of disease-linked clones was reported in matched ankylosing spondylitis synovial fluid. Roughly 8 highly homologous variants formed a TCR beta motif that appeared characteristic of ankylosing spondylitis blood.

TCR beta libraries were made by quantitative 5'-RACE with molecular barcodes. Using its own MiXCR run on the 5' RACE reads, TCRdb lists one record per CDR3 protein. The sample lists approximately 520,000 distinct CDR3 sequences, approximately 5% occurring once. The V gene is TRBV4-3, the J gene TRBJ2-3, with TRBD2 matching over 14 bases. The clonotype was recovered from a male donor with ankylosing spondylitis. The sample was blood, either unsorted or a sorted T cell fraction (not recorded which). CDR3 amino acids: CASSQDPTSGRADTQYF. The CDR3 DNA reads TGCGCCAGCAGCCAGGACCCGACTAGCGGGAGGGCAGATACGCAGTATTTT.